What follows are 28 T cell receptor beta chains derived from one specimen sequenced in a study of T cell responses to AZD1222 COVID-19 vaccine. Clones were sequenced by immunoSEQ multiplex PCR, and TCRdb holds only the in-frame ones, with some missing. The profile shows around 95,000 clones, around nine tenths of them singletons. Specimen: peripheral blood, collected on day 0 of AZD1222 vaccination. The receptors were gathered from an adult in good health.

The chain combines TRBV6-1 with TRBJ2-2; D may be TRBD1 or TRBD2 (5 bases each). V lost 2 bases and J 7 bases, leaving 11 bases between the germline ends. The germline V gene has CDR1 MNHNS and CDR2 SASEGT. CDR3 size: 14 residues. CDR3: CASSEMRGHGELFF. The CDR3 region has the DNA TGTGCCAGCAGTGAAATGAGGGGCCACGGGGAGCTGTTTTTT.

CDR3 protein: CASSPDAPNEQFF. CDR3 nucleotides: TGTGCCAGCAGTCCGGACGCCCCCAATGAGCAGTTCTTC. The genes are TRBV6-5 and TRBJ2-1; D is ambiguous. There are 13 residues in the CDR3. Deletions cut 5 bases from V and 6 bases from J, with 11 bases between. The germline gives CDR1 MNHEY, CDR2 SVGAGI.

This rearrangement joins TRBV5-5 to TRBJ2-7; D remains unclear. CDR3 length: 11 residues. Germline CDR1 reads SGHKS; CDR2 reads YYEKEE (reference sequence). Between the trimmed V and J ends, which lost 5 bases and 2 bases, there was a span of 5 bases. The CDR3 protein is CASSIAYEQYF. CDR3 coding DNA: TGTGCCAGCAGTATAGCCTACGAGCAGTACTTC.

The V and J genes are TRBV5-6 and TRBJ2-7, with no clear D. The CDR3 is made up of 15 amino acids. From germline, CDR1 is SGHDT and CDR2 YYEEEE. V dropped 0 bases and J dropped 2 bases, with 12 bases sitting between them. CDR3 sequence: CASSLGPAIAYEQYF. CDR3 nucleotides: TGTGCCAGCAGCTTGGGACCGGCCATAGCCTACGAGCAGTACTTC.

The chain recombines TRBV3-1 (or the pseudogene TRBV3-2) with TRBJ2-2; D might be TRBD1 (6 bases). CDR1 is LGHDT, CDR2 YNNKEL, per germline (reference sequence). Trimming cost V 3 bases and J 2 bases, with 13 bases left between them. This CDR3 comprises 16 residues. The CDR3 is CASSQGASTNTGELFF. In DNA, the CDR3 is TGTGCCAGCAGCCAGGGGGCTAGTACTAACACCGGGGAGCTGTTTTTT.

This chain uses TRBV7-9 with TRBJ1-4, with a weak D call TRBD1 (5 bases). CDR3 length equals 14 residues. Germline assignment: CDR1 SEHNR and CDR2 FQNEAQ (reference sequence). The ends were cut back, 3 bases at V and 4 bases at J, with 9 bases in the middle. The CDR3 loop is CASSLTAGNEKLFF. The CDR3 DNA reads as TGTGCCAGCAGCTTGACAGCGGGTAATGAAAAACTGTTTTTT.

The rearrangement uses TRBV18 and TRBJ1-1, with 7 bases that match TRBD1. V lost 5 bases and J lost 5; bases outside the gene matches: 5. Germline V CDR1 and CDR2: KGHSH, LQKENI. This CDR3 is built from 13 residues. The CDR3 region is CASSKEQGTEAFF. The CDR3 DNA reads TGTGCCAGCTCAAAAGAACAGGGGACTGAAGCTTTCTTT. The full variable domain, in which reference TRBV18 and TRBJ1-1 provide the parts outside the CDR3, is NAGVMQNPRHLVRRRGQEARLRCSPMKGHSHVYWYRQLPEEGLKFMVYLQKENIIDESGMPKERFSAEFPKEGPSILRIQQVVRGDSAAYFCASSKEQGTEAFFGQGTRLTVV.

The V gene is TRBV12-3 or TRBV12-4, the J gene TRBJ2-7; D unresolved. The V and J ends lost 1 base and 4 bases respectively, with 5 bases between them. The CDR3 spans 12 residues. CDR3 sequence (DNA): TGTGCCAGCAGTTTAGAGGAGTACGAGCAGTACTTC. Translated: CASSLEEYEQYF.

V is TRBV9 and J is TRBJ2-1; 12 bases map to TRBD2. The CDR3 totals 20 residues. Trimming took 3 bases from V and 0 from J; bases not matched to a gene: 13. CDR1 is SGDLS and CDR2 is YYNGEE in the germline V gene. Here the CDR3 reads CASSASSGRASRDSYNEQFF. CDR3 sequence (DNA): TGTGCCAGCAGCGCTTCTAGCGGGAGGGCGTCGCGGGACTCCTACAATGAGCAGTTCTTC.

This clone occurred once. The gene calls are TRBV6-5 and TRBJ2-1; 7 positions agree with TRBD2. The V gene's germline CDR1 is MNHEY and CDR2 SVGAGI. J gave up 3 bases and V 0 bases, and 5 bases lay outside the gene matches. CDR3 length: 16 amino acids. The CDR3 coding sequence is TGTGCCAGCAGTTACTCGGGTGGGGGGGTCTACAATGAGCAGTTCTTC. Encoded protein: CASSYSGGGVYNEQFF.

The rearrangement joins TRBV7-3 to TRBJ2-3, with 9 bases matching TRBD2. Germline V gene lookup returns CDR1 SGHTA and CDR2 FQGTGA. With 5 bases clipped from V and 1 base from J, the junction kept 4 bases outside the gene matches. The CDR3 has 15 residues. The chain's CDR3 is CASSTAGGGTDTQYF. CDR3 coding DNA: TGTGCCAGCAGCACAGCGGGAGGAGGCACAGATACGCAGTATTTT.

This chain uses TRBV3-1 (or the pseudogene TRBV3-2) with TRBJ2-3; no firm D call. The CDR3 is 15 amino acids. From germline, CDR1 is LGHDT and CDR2 YNNKEL (reference sequence). Trimming took 1 base from V and 0 from J, leaving 8 bases between them. The CDR3 DNA follows: TGTGCCAGCAGCCAAGTGGCCTCGAGCACAGATACGCAGTATTTT. The encoded protein is CASSQVASSTDTQYF.

The V gene is TRBV6-1, the J gene TRBJ2-1; 9 bases align to TRBD2. CDR1 is MNHNS, CDR2 SASEGT, per germline. V lost 4 bases and J lost 2; bases outside the gene matches: 9. CDR3 size: 17 residues. This chain's CDR3 is CASSVSGGLAPYNEQFF. As DNA, the CDR3 is TGTGCCAGCAGTGTATCAGGGGGACTAGCCCCCTACAATGAGCAGTTCTTC.

This chain links TRBV9 with TRBJ2-7; 8 nucleotides align to TRBD1. This CDR3 has 15 residues. Germline trimming cut 3 bases from V and 3 bases from J; bases unmatched to any gene: 8. Germline V lookup: CDR1 SGDLS, CDR2 YYNGEE. The CDR3 loop is CASSAAGQAYYEQYF. The CDR3 DNA sequence: TGTGCCAGCAGCGCTGCGGGACAGGCCTACTACGAGCAGTACTTC. Drawing the rest from reference TRBV9 and TRBJ2-7, the complete variable domain is DSGVTQTPKHLITATGQRVTLRCSPRSGDLSVYWYQQSLDQGLQFLIQYYNGEERAKGNILERFSAQQFPDLHSELNLSSLELGDSALYFCASSAAGQAYYEQYFGPGTRLTVT.

This chain joins TRBV27 and TRBJ1-5; maybe TRBD1 (6 bases). The V and J ends lost 5 bases and 4 bases respectively, with 18 bases between them. The CDR3 is 16 residues long. The germline V gene encodes CDR1 MNHEY and CDR2 SMNVEV (reference sequence). The CDR3 spells CASSPWRGAWNQPQHF. For the CDR3, the DNA is TGTGCCAGCAGTCCTTGGAGGGGGGCCTGGAATCAGCCCCAGCATTTT.

This chain uses TRBV24-1 with TRBJ1-2; 8 nucleotides agree with TRBD1. The CDR3 contains 14 residues. The J segment lost 2 bases and the V segment lost 2 bases, leaving 0 bases of the junction unmatched. Germline CDR1 KGHDR, CDR2 SFDVKD. CDR3 coding DNA: TGTGCCACCAGTGATTGGACAGGGAACTATGGCTACACCTTC. The encoded protein is CATSDWTGNYGYTF.

The rearrangement joins TRBV18 to TRBJ1-2; TRBD1 is a possible D gene (5 bases). Germline CDR1 and CDR2: KGHSH and LQKENI. V was clipped by 5 bases and J by 2 bases, with 12 bases between them. The CDR3 sequence is 14 residues long. The CDR3 here is CASSEDSANYGYTF. CDR3 sequence (DNA): TGTGCCAGCTCAGAAGACAGCGCCAACTATGGCTACACCTTC.

The V and J genes are TRBV7-6 and TRBJ1-1; 8 nucleotides match TRBD1. V shed 5 bases and J 6 bases; nucleotides not matched to a gene: 11. CDR3 length: 15 residues. Germline CDR1 and CDR2: SGHVS and FNYEAQ. CDR3 nucleotide sequence: TGTGCCAGCAGCCCTAGGGTAGCAGGGGGCTCTGAAGCTTTCTTT. This codes for CASSPRVAGGSEAFF.

This clone turned up a few times. The chain links TRBV28 to TRBJ1-5; D is uncertain. This CDR3 region has 15 residues. The germline CDR1 and CDR2 sequences are MDHEN and SYDVKM. Deletions cut 6 bases from V and 2 bases from J, with 14 bases between. This CDR3 is CASSRTGVGNQPQHF. CDR3 nucleotide sequence: TGTGCCAGCAGCAGGACGGGAGTAGGCAATCAGCCCCAGCATTTT.

The J gene is TRBJ2-1, the V gene TRBV5-1; 11 bases agree with TRBD2. J lost 5 bases, V lost 5 bases, and 9 bases had no gene match. The germline CDR1 and CDR2 sequences are SGHRS and YFSETQ. The CDR3 sequence is 16 residues long. CDR3 nucleotides: TGCGCCAGCAGGGCCCTGACTAGCGGGACCGACAATGAGCAGTTCTTC. Encoded protein: CASRALTSGTDNEQFF. Supplemented by reference TRBV5-1 and TRBJ2-1, the full variable domain reads KAGVTQTPRYLIKTRGQQVTLSCSPISGHRSVSWYQQTPGQGLQFLFEYFSETQRNKGNFPGRFSGRQFSNSRSEMNVSTLELGDSALYLCASRALTSGTDNEQFFGPGTRLTVL.

The chain is built from TRBV6-6 and TRBJ1-4; D remains unclear. V lost 0 bases and J lost 5, with 10 bases in between. The CDR3 loop spans 15 amino acids. Looked up from germline, CDR1 is MNHNY and CDR2 is SVGAGI (reference sequence). As DNA, the CDR3 is TGTGCCAGCAGTTACTCGCACGGAGAAAATGAAAAACTGTTTTTT. This encodes CASSYSHGENEKLFF.

This sequence joins TRBV19 and TRBJ1-6, with D unresolved. The ends were cut back, 1 base at V and 11 bases at J, with 15 bases in the middle. CDR1 and CDR2 from the germline V gene are LNHDA and SQIVND (reference sequence). The CDR3 contains 15 residues. CDR3: CASSIVHEQKTPLHF. CDR3 nucleotides: TGTGCCAGTAGTATAGTACACGAGCAGAAGACACCCCTCCACTTT.

The chain employs TRBV5-1 and TRBJ2-2; TRBD2 aligns across 13 bases. Unmatched junction bases numbered 7, after V lost 4 bases and J lost 7 bases. Looked up from germline, CDR1 is SGHRS and CDR2 is YFSETQ. There are 16 residues in the CDR3. Here the CDR3 DNA reads TGCGCCAGCAGCGTAGGACTAGCGGGAGCGGTCGGGGAGCTGTTTTTT. Translating gives CASSVGLAGAVGELFF.

V is TRBV3-1 (or the pseudogene TRBV3-2) and J is TRBJ2-5, with 8 bases that match TRBD1. With V trimmed by 5 bases and J by 5 bases, 4 bases remained unmatched. The CDR3 has 13 amino acids. Germline V lookup: CDR1 LGHDT, CDR2 YNNKEL (reference sequence). The DNA for the CDR3 is TGTGCCAGCAGCACAGGGGGTACGGAGACCCAGTACTTC. Amino acid sequence: CASSTGGTETQYF.

V gene TRBV2 combines with J gene TRBJ2-7; no clear D gene. The CDR3 spans 12 residues. V dropped 3 bases and J dropped 2 bases, with 5 bases sitting between them. The germline CDR1 and CDR2 sequences are SNHLY and FYNNEI. This CDR3 is CASSELAYEQYF. The CDR3 nucleotides are TGTGCCAGCAGTGAGCTTGCCTACGAGCAGTACTTC.

The chain is built from TRBV5-1 and TRBJ1-1, with 7 bases aligning to TRBD1. V lost 4 bases, J lost 1 base, and 4 bases stayed unmatched. The CDR3 has 14 residues. Germline CDR1 SGHRS, CDR2 YFSETQ. CDR3 region: CASSTAGGNTEAFF. The DNA of the CDR3 is TGCGCCAGCAGCACAGCAGGGGGGAACACTGAAGCTTTCTTT. Based on the CDR3 plus reference TRBV5-1 and TRBJ1-1, the full variable domain is KAGVTQTPRYLIKTRGQQVTLSCSPISGHRSVSWYQQTPGQGLQFLFEYFSETQRNKGNFPGRFSGRQFSNSRSEMNVSTLELGDSALYLCASSTAGGNTEAFFGQGTRLTVV.

V and J are TRBV7-9 and TRBJ2-5, with D unclear. This CDR3 spans 15 amino acids. The germline gives CDR1 SEHNR, CDR2 FQNEAQ (reference sequence). V was clipped by 5 bases and J by 2 bases, with 15 bases between them. Written as DNA, the CDR3 is TGTGCCAGCAGCCAACGCGGAGAAGAGCAAGAGACCCAGTACTTC. Its protein is CASSQRGEEQETQYF.

The J gene is TRBJ1-1, the V gene TRBV2; D call uncertain. V lost 2 bases, J lost 2 bases, and 9 bases lay in between. This CDR3 spans 14 amino acids. From germline, CDR1 is SNHLY and CDR2 FYNNEI. CDR3 protein: CASSELGLNTEAFF. The CDR3 DNA sequence: TGTGCCAGCAGTGAATTAGGACTCAACACTGAAGCTTTCTTT.